This T cell receptor beta chain was identified in a study of PD-L1 blockade in urothelial cancer. The overall study: Chemotherapy regimens numbering 0 to 3 had been given to patients. Study results and limitations: Below-median TCR clonality that was measured in pretreatment blood predicted better survival.

Profiling relied on immunoSEQ multiplex PCR, and the TCRdb table lists in-frame clones only, not all of them. This table holds tens of thousands of clones, roughly 90% found once. V shed 4 bases, J shed 4 bases, and the junction held 5 bases outside the gene matches. CDR1 is LNHDA and CDR2 is SQIVND in the germline V gene (reference sequence). CDR3 length: 14 amino acids. Remarks on this clone: What it binds is unknown.

The chain recombines TRBV19 with TRBJ2-5; TRBD1 aligns across 8 bases. The TCR was taken from a woman in her sixties or seventies with urothelial cancer. Sample: PBMCs, taken around atezolizumab (anti-PD-L1) treatment. The chain's CDR3 is CASSTQTGAETQYF. The CDR3 bases are TGTGCCAGTAGTACCCAGACAGGGGCAGAGACCCAGTACTTC.